This entry lists 29 T cell receptor beta chains sequenced from one sample in a study of shared clonotypes between healthy human individuals. The table came from immunoSEQ multiplex PCR; TCRdb's copy has only in-frame clones and leaves some out. This sample has about 2.4 million clones, with more than 85% found just once. The specimen sequenced was naive CD4+ T cells from PBMCs. Regarding subset: CD45RA+ positively selected. These receptors were taken from a man aged 18-30 years in good health. Some clones in this sample may be carry-over from other donors' samples.

In DNA form, the CDR3 reads TGTGCCAGCAACCGCCGGACTAGCGGGGGGGAAGGGTACGAGCAGTACTTC. It specifies CASNRRTSGGEGYEQYF. This chain connects TRBV4-2 to TRBJ2-7; 15 positions agree with TRBD2. Unmatched junction bases numbered 11, after V lost 7 bases and J lost 4 bases. CDR3 length: 17 amino acids. Per the germline V gene, CDR1 is LGHNA and CDR2 is YNFKEQ.

J is TRBJ2-2 and V is TRBV9; D not resolved. The CDR3 contains 14 residues. V lost 0 bases and J 6 bases, leaving 9 bases between the germline ends. Germline-derived CDR1 and CDR2 are SGDLS and YYNGEE. The CDR3 reads CASSVEARSGELFF. The CDR3 DNA reads as TGTGCCAGCAGCGTAGAGGCCCGATCCGGGGAGCTGTTTTTT.

The chain joins TRBV6-5 to TRBJ2-7; TRBD1 agrees at 9 bases. The ends lost 6 bases at V and 4 bases at J; junction bases unmatched: 7. The length of the CDR3 is 14 residues. Germline CDR1 reads MNHEY; CDR2 reads SVGAGI. The CDR3 DNA reads TGTGCCAGCAGAGAACAGGGGGCGGGGTACGAGCAGTACTTC. Protein: CASREQGAGYEQYF.

The rearrangement links TRBV5-1 to TRBJ2-1, with TRBD2 matching 8 bases. The CDR3 covers 15 residues. CDR1 and CDR2 (germline): SGHRS, YFSETQ. J gave up 7 bases and V 0 bases, and 6 bases lay outside the gene matches. Written as DNA, the CDR3 is TGCGCCAGCAGCTTGGAGGGACTAGGGCTAAATGAGCAGTTCTTC. Translated: CASSLEGLGLNEQFF. Together with reference TRBV5-1 and TRBJ2-1, the CDR3 gives the full variable domain: KAGVTQTPRYLIKTRGQQVTLSCSPISGHRSVSWYQQTPGQGLQFLFEYFSETQRNKGNFPGRFSGRQFSNSRSEMNVSTLELGDSALYLCASSLEGLGLNEQFFGPGTRLTVL.

V is TRBV4-1 and J is TRBJ2-3, with D possibly matching TRBD2 (6 bases). The CDR3 length is 14 residues. With 7 bases removed from V and 1 base from J, the gap between germline ends came to 12 bases. Germline V gene sequence: CDR1 MGHRA, CDR2 YSYEKL. CDR3: CASNKRVGTDTQYF. The CDR3 DNA is TGCGCCAGCAACAAGCGGGTCGGCACAGATACGCAGTATTTT.

The chain joins TRBV6-5 to TRBJ2-7; weak D call: TRBD2 (5 bases). The V gene's germline CDR1 is MNHEY and CDR2 SVGAGI. The CDR3 is 13 amino acids. V lost 2 bases to trimming and J lost 3 bases, with 8 bases between them. The CDR3 nucleotides are TGTGCCAGCAGTTACACTGGACTCTACGAGCAGTACTTC. This encodes CASSYTGLYEQYF.

There are a few counts of this clone. The chain uses TRBV27 and TRBJ1-2, with TRBD1 identical over 10 bases. CDR3 length: 14 residues. V lost 7 bases to trimming and J lost 4 bases; unmatched junction nucleotides: 6. The V gene's germline CDR1 is MNHEY and CDR2 SMNVEV (reference sequence). The CDR3 region is CASTPTGGSYGYTF. The CDR3 DNA sequence: TGTGCCAGCACCCCGACAGGGGGCAGCTATGGCTACACCTTC.

The CDR3 DNA reads as TGTGCCACCCGGACAGGGATTTACGAGCAGTACTTC. As protein: CATRTGIYEQYF. The chain carries TRBV19 and TRBJ2-7; 8 bases match TRBD1. The germline CDR1 and CDR2 sequences are LNHDA and SQIVND (reference sequence). The CDR3 totals 12 residues. The ends lost 10 bases at V and 4 bases at J; junction bases unmatched: 6.

V usage is TRBV11-1 and J usage is TRBJ2-7; 10 bases align to TRBD2. With V trimmed by 2 bases and J by 7 bases, 8 bases remained unmatched. Germline CDR1 is SGHAT and CDR2 is FQDESV (reference sequence). The CDR3 totals 15 residues. CDR3 sequence: CASSLRTSGGEEQYF. The CDR3 nucleotides read TGTGCCAGCAGCTTACGGACTAGCGGAGGGGAGGAGCAGTACTTC.

The chain couples TRBV7-2 to TRBJ2-1; 16 positions agree with TRBD2. The germline V gene has CDR1 SGHTA and CDR2 FQGNSA. Germline trimming cut 5 bases from V and 1 base from J; bases unmatched to any gene: 8. CDR3 length equals 19 residues. DNA for the CDR3: TGTGCCAGCAGCGCCACCGGGACTAGCGGGAGGGGATCCTACAATGAGCAGTTCTTC. Translation: CASSATGTSGRGSYNEQFF.

The chain has TRBV28 and TRBJ1-4; D ambiguous. Between the trimmed V and J ends, which lost 4 bases and 6 bases, there was a span of 9 bases. Germline CDR1 is MDHEN and CDR2 is SYDVKM. The CDR3 runs to 13 residues. The CDR3 coding sequence is TGTGCCAGCAGTTGGTCCGATGATGAAAAACTGTTTTTT. Protein sequence: CASSWSDDEKLFF.

The chain links TRBV5-1 to TRBJ2-1; no clear D. This CDR3 is 16 amino acids long. CDR1 and CDR2 (germline): SGHRS, YFSETQ. V gave up 4 bases and J gave up 0 bases, with 14 bases separating them. The CDR3 region has the DNA TGCGCCAGCAGCCGGACCGTTTCGAGCTCCTACAATGAGCAGTTCTTC. Translation gives CASSRTVSSSYNEQFF.

The CDR3 is CASSIGGRAGELFF. For the CDR3, the DNA is TGTGCCAGTAGTATTGGCGGGAGGGCCGGGGAGCTGTTTTTT. V is TRBV19 and J is TRBJ2-2, with 9 bases lining up with TRBD2. The CDR3 length is 14 residues. J was trimmed by 6 bases and V by 3 bases; bases with no gene match: 2. CDR1 is LNHDA and CDR2 is SQIVND in the germline V gene (reference sequence).

V usage is TRBV5-1 and J usage is TRBJ2-5; weak D call: TRBD1 (6 bases). Trimming cost V 0 bases and J 4 bases, with 16 bases left between them. The CDR3 contains 16 residues. Germline CDR1 and CDR2: SGHRS and YFSETQ. The CDR3 DNA follows: TGCGCCAGCAGCTTGGCCGGGACACATACCGGAGAGACCCAGTACTTC. Its translation: CASSLAGTHTGETQYF.

The chain combines TRBV14 with TRBJ2-1; tentatively, D is TRBD1 (6 bases). Germline V gives CDR1 SGHDN, CDR2 FVKESK. This CDR3 is built from 16 residues. The V gene lost 3 bases and the J gene lost 8 bases, with 20 bases spanning the gap. DNA of the CDR3: TGTGCCAGCAGCCACGACAGTTTAGCCCCAGGGGATGAGCAGTTCTTC. Its translation is CASSHDSLAPGDEQFF. The full variable domain, its missing parts supplied by reference TRBV14 and TRBJ2-1, is EAGVTQFPSHSVIEKGQTVTLRCDPISGHDNLYWYRRVMGKEIKFLLHFVKESKQDESGMPNNRFLAERTGGTYSTLKVQPAELEDSGVYFCASSHDSLAPGDEQFFGPGTRLTVL.

This clone was recorded only once. This rearrangement joins TRBV4-1 to TRBJ2-6, with D perhaps matching TRBD2 (5 bases). Germline V CDR1 and CDR2: MGHRA, YSYEKL. With 5 bases removed from V and 12 bases from J, the gap between germline ends came to 17 bases. The CDR3 spans 14 residues. The CDR3 bases are TGCGCCAGCAGCGCACCCACGGGGTCGCTCGTCCTGACTTTC. This sequence encodes CASSAPTGSLVLTF.

Concerning this clone itself: This sample includes further DNA sequences coding for the same CDR3. The V and J genes are TRBV11-2 and TRBJ2-5; 11 bases align to TRBD1. From germline, CDR1 is SGHAT and CDR2 FQNNGV. Losses at the gene ends were 4 bases for V and 4 bases for J; bases not matched to a gene: 2. CDR3 length equals 14 residues. The CDR3, as DNA: TGTGCCAGCAGCTCGGACAGGGGGCGAGAGACCCAGTACTTC. Translated, it gives CASSSDRGRETQYF.

This chain joins TRBV6-6 and TRBJ2-1; either TRBD1 or TRBD2 may supply D (5 bases each). The CDR3 runs 14 residues. Germline CDR1 and CDR2: MNHNY and SVGAGI (reference sequence). Between the trimmed V and J ends, which lost 0 bases and 9 bases, there was a span of 12 bases. DNA for the CDR3: TGTGCCAGCAGTTACTCGATGATGGGGGTTGAGCAGTTCTTC. Protein sequence: CASSYSMMGVEQFF.

This clone appeared a few times. The chain uses TRBV4-1 and TRBJ1-2; no definite D call. With 2 bases removed from V and 2 bases from J, the gap between germline ends came to 0 bases. Looked up from germline, CDR1 is MGHRA and CDR2 is YSYEKL. The CDR3 extends over 11 amino acids. CDR3 protein: CASSQNYGYTF. The CDR3, as DNA: TGCGCCAGCAGCCAAAACTATGGCTACACCTTC.

This chain connects TRBV7-2 to TRBJ2-1, with D maybe TRBD2 (6 bases). The V end was cut by 1 base, the J end by 7 bases, with 11 bases between. The CDR3 totals 14 residues. Per the germline V gene, CDR1 is SGHTA and CDR2 is FQGNSA. Here the CDR3 DNA reads TGTGCCAGCAGCTTAGTTGGTGGGGGGAATGAGCAGTTCTTC. Amino acid sequence: CASSLVGGGNEQFF.

This clone was seen only once. V usage is TRBV5-1 and J usage is TRBJ2-7; a possible D gene is TRBD2 (5 bases). Deletions cut 1 base from V and 7 bases from J, with 9 bases between. Germline loops: CDR1 SGHRS, CDR2 YFSETQ. CDR3 length: 12 amino acids. The CDR3 coding sequence is TGCGCCAGCAGCTTGCCTTCGGGGGAGCAGTACTTC. Translated, it gives CASSLPSGEQYF.

The gene calls are TRBV5-6 and TRBJ2-5, with TRBD2 as a possible D gene (6 bases). The CDR3 is 14 amino acids. Germline-derived CDR1 and CDR2 are SGHDT and YYEEEE. V lost 4 bases, J lost 7 bases, and 17 bases lay in between. Here the CDR3 reads CASSPPGPGGTQYF. As DNA, the CDR3 is TGTGCCAGCAGCCCGCCGGGACCCGGGGGGACCCAGTACTTC.

The genes are TRBV29-1 and TRBJ2-3, with TRBD2 matching 8 bases. Looked up from germline, CDR1 is SQVTM and CDR2 is ANQGSEA. This CDR3 spans 15 amino acids. The V and J ends lost 6 bases and 2 bases, in that order; junction bases with no gene match: 10. The CDR3 spells CSVSGLAGNTDTQYF. The CDR3 DNA is TGCAGCGTATCAGGACTAGCTGGGAACACAGATACGCAGTATTTT.

The chain couples TRBV6-5 to TRBJ1-2; maybe TRBD1 (5 bases). Trimming shortened V by 2 bases and J by 8 bases, and 12 bases separated the two germline ends. The CDR3 extends over 13 amino acids. Germline CDR1 reads MNHEY; CDR2 reads SVGAGI. The CDR3: CASSYNQGGGYTF. The CDR3 DNA sequence: TGTGCCAGCAGTTACAACCAGGGCGGGGGCTACACCTTC.

This sequence joins TRBV19 and TRBJ2-1, with 14 bases lining up with TRBD2. The CDR3 is made up of 16 amino acids. V lost 0 bases and J lost 7; bases outside the gene matches: 2. The germline V gene encodes CDR1 LNHDA and CDR2 SQIVND (reference sequence). The CDR3, as DNA: TGTGCCAGTAGTATAGACCGACTAGCGGGAGGGAATGAGCAGTTCTTC. Translation: CASSIDRLAGGNEQFF.

The chain combines TRBV20-1 with TRBJ1-2; no clear D. Trimming left V 7 bases short and J 3 bases short, with 6 bases between. The germline V gene has CDR1 DFQATT and CDR2 SNEGSKA (reference sequence). The length of the CDR3 is 10 residues. The CDR3, as DNA: TGCAGTGGGACGGACTATGGCTACACCTTC. Encoded protein: CSGTDYGYTF.

V and J are TRBV18 and TRBJ1-1, with D possibly TRBD1 on 6 matching bases. V lost 5 bases, J lost 4 bases, and 14 bases lay in between. The CDR3 runs to 14 residues. CDR1 and CDR2 (germline): KGHSH, LQKENI. The CDR3 coding sequence is TGTGCCAGCTCAAGACAGGACCAGGGCACTGAAGCTTTCTTT. Its protein is CASSRQDQGTEAFF.

Regarding this clone: Distinct nucleotide sequences in the sample also encode this CDR3. The rearrangement links TRBV7-3 to TRBJ1-1; D perhaps matches TRBD1 (5 bases). This CDR3 region has 13 residues. Trimming removed 6 bases from V and 3 bases from J, with 11 bases in between. Germline CDR1 SGHTA, CDR2 FQGTGA. CDR3 sequence (DNA): TGTGCCAGCAGTCTCCGGGGGGACACTGAAGCTTTCTTT. This translates into CASSLRGDTEAFF.

The genes are TRBV25-1 and TRBJ1-2; D uncertain. CDR3 size: 14 residues. Trimming removed 4 bases at V and 4 bases at J, with 13 bases between. Per the germline V gene, CDR1 is MGHDK and CDR2 is SYGVNS. CDR3 region: CASSATIGGYGYTF. The CDR3 DNA is TGTGCCAGCAGTGCTACGATTGGAGGCTATGGCTACACCTTC.